This paragraph reports one T cell receptor (beta chain). Its antigen remains unidentified. The germline V gene encodes CDR1 MDHEN and CDR2 SYDVKM. The V end lost 2 bases, the J end lost 2 bases, and 12 bases lay between the germline ends. This CDR3 is built from 15 residues. Profiling relied on immunoSEQ multiplex PCR, and the TCRdb table lists in-frame clones only, not all of them. Of more than 500,000 clones in the sample, approximately 95% were seen once. This sample is part of a study of shared clonotypes between healthy human individuals. Study-level points and caveats: Around 4.7% was the fraction of naive CD4 clonotypes found shared across a few donors.

Naive CD8 isolation took CD45RO-negative cells positively selected for CCR7 and excluded terminally differentiated effector memory CD45RA+ cells. This chain links TRBV28 with TRBJ1-2, with a possible D match to TRBD1 (6 bases). The TCR comes from a woman younger than 45 in good health. Material: naive CD8+ T cells sorted from blood. The CDR3 sequence is CASSLVQGLNYGYTF. For the CDR3, the DNA is TGTGCCAGCAGTTTAGTACAGGGACTAAACTATGGCTACACCTTC.